The TCR beta chain under discussion was sequenced for a study of shared clonotypes between healthy human individuals. Per sorted-subset replicate PCR, input was roughly 200 ng DNA, representing tens of thousands of T cell genomes. The protocol was immunoSEQ multiplex PCR, while the TCRdb copy is restricted to in-frame clones and leaves out a portion. The data contain millions of clones, just under 95% of them seen just once; the ten biggest clones take up around 1.1%. The naive CD8 fraction comprised CD45RO-negative cells positively selected for CCR7 and excluded terminally differentiated effector memory CD45RA+ cells. Caucasian adults residing in Nashville, Tennessee made up all the donors. CDR3 length: 16 residues. V was shortened by 2 bases and J by 0 bases, with 13 bases between the two germline ends. The V gene's germline CDR1 is SNHLY and CDR2 FYNNEI.

This receptor was taken from a man aged 18 to 30 in good health. Sequenced input: naive CD8+ T cells sorted from blood. The chain has TRBV2 and TRBJ2-5, with no clear D. The CDR3 DNA reads TGTGCCAGCAGTGAATTGGTGTTCAGCTACCAAGAGACCCAGTACTTC. This codes for CASSELVFSYQETQYF.